Shown below are 8 T cell receptor beta chains from a single sample sequenced in a study of early T cells in non-severe SARS-CoV-2 infection. TCRdb independently ran MiXCR on the 5' RACE reads; one entry per CDR3 protein. Of under 50,000 distinct CDR3 sequences listed, roughly 23% are singletons. This material consisted of whole blood, taken at baseline. The receptors stem from an adult who was a healthcare worker with PCR-confirmed SARS-CoV-2 infection or an uninfected control (not recorded which).

This clonotype has only a few counts. The chain has TRBV20-1 and TRBJ1-1; D is ambiguous. The germline V gene has CDR1 DFQATT and CDR2 SNEGSKA (reference sequence). V was clipped by 3 bases and J by 7 bases, with 9 bases between them. The CDR3 has 11 residues. CDR3 nucleotide sequence: TGCAGTGCTAGTAAACGGGATGAAGCTTTCTTT. The encoded protein is CSASKRDEAFF.

This sequence joins TRBV20-1 and TRBJ2-7, with TRBD2 matching over 11 bases. The germline V gene encodes CDR1 DFQATT and CDR2 SNEGSKA (reference sequence). Trimming took 2 bases from V and 7 from J; bases not matched to a gene: 4. The CDR3 spans 13 residues. This CDR3 reads CSARLAGGGEQYF. CDR3 sequence (DNA): TGCAGTGCTAGACTAGCGGGGGGTGGTGAGCAGTACTTC.

The V call is TRBV30, the J call TRBJ1-2, with D tentatively TRBD1 (6 bases). Between the trimmed V and J ends, which lost 2 bases and 6 bases, there was a span of 10 bases. CDR1 and CDR2 from the germline V gene are GTSNPN and SVGIG (reference sequence). The CDR3 consists of 12 residues. CDR3 DNA sequence: TGTGCCTGGAGTCAGCAGGGGAATGGCTACACCTTC. Its protein is CAWSQQGNGYTF.

This clonotype appeared a few times. This sequence joins TRBV20-1 and TRBJ2-5; a possible D gene is TRBD1 (6 bases). Germline-derived CDR1 and CDR2 are DFQATT and SNEGSKA (reference sequence). The ends were cut back, 3 bases at V and 9 bases at J, with 17 bases in the middle. The CDR3 sequence is 13 residues long. CDR3 protein: CSASPPGHSAQYF. In DNA form, the CDR3 reads TGCAGTGCTAGTCCTCCGGGACATTCTGCCCAGTACTTC.

The sample holds a few counts of this clonotype. The chain employs TRBV16 and TRBJ2-7; D is perhaps TRBD1 or TRBD2 (5 bases each). CDR3 length: 12 amino acids. The V and J ends lost 2 bases and 5 bases respectively, with 7 bases between them. Germline V gene lookup returns CDR1 KGHSY and CDR2 FQNENV. The CDR3 nucleotides are TGTGCCAGCAGCCAACGGGGACACGAGCAGTACTTC. Amino acids: CASSQRGHEQYF.

This clonotype was observed many times. The genes are TRBV9 and TRBJ2-3; possibly TRBD2 for D (6 bases). Trimming cost V 7 bases and J 6 bases, with 12 bases left between them. The length of the CDR3 is 12 residues. Per germline, CDR1 SGDLS and CDR2 YYNGEE. CDR3 amino acids: CASGGSLDTQYF. As DNA, the CDR3 is TGTGCCAGCGGAGGGTCACTTGATACGCAGTATTTT.

This clonotype came up many times. For the CDR3, the DNA is TGTGCCAGCAGCTTACTTCAGCAGACCCAGTACTTC. Translating gives CASSLLQQTQYF. The V gene is TRBV11-2, the J gene TRBJ2-5; D gene ambiguous. CDR3 size: 12 residues. The V and J ends lost 2 bases and 6 bases respectively, with 7 bases between them. CDR1 SGHAT and CDR2 FQNNGV come from the germline V gene. The full variable domain, its missing parts supplied by reference TRBV11-2 and TRBJ2-5, is EAGVAQSPRYKIIEKRQSVAFWCNPISGHATLYWYQQILGQGPKLLIQFQNNGVVDDSQLPKDRFSAERLKGVDSTLKIQPAKLEDSAVYLCASSLLQQTQYFGPGTRLLVL.

This clonotype was counted between two and nine times. The chain is built from TRBV7-2 and TRBJ2-1; TRBD2 agrees at 11 bases. From germline, CDR1 is SGHTA and CDR2 FQGNSA. The CDR3 runs 15 residues. V gave up 1 base and J gave up 9 bases; unmatched junction bases: 5. CDR3 nucleotides: TGTGCCAGCAGCTTAGGGCTAGCGGGGGGAGGTGAGCAGTTCTTC. Encoded protein: CASSLGLAGGGEQFF.